The entry that follows covers one TCR beta chain sequence. Its antigen is still unknown. This sample is part of a study of long-term antiretroviral therapy in people with HIV. Sequencing relied on immunoSEQ assay v3.0, run at survey level. Assay used: immunoSEQ multiplex PCR; TCRdb lists only in-frame clones, some missing. The table records tens of thousands of clones, 85% of them present only once. Study-level results: ART was followed by higher diversity that remained below transplant donor controls.

The CDR3 contains 14 residues. Germline CDR1 reads LNHNV; CDR2 reads YYDKDF (reference sequence). The ends lost 2 bases at V and 6 bases at J; junction bases unmatched: 4. The chain carries TRBV15 and TRBJ1-2, with 9 bases identical to TRBD1. The material was unsorted PBMCs, obtained 2.3 years after starting antiretroviral therapy. This sequence was found in a man aged 35 to 55 with HIV. The CDR3 DNA reads as TGTGCCACCAGCAGAACCGGGACAGGGAATGGCTACACCTTC. This encodes CATSRTGTGNGYTF.